This T cell receptor (beta chain) emerged from a study of blood T cell repertoires in COVID-19. Overall study context: The samples span acute and convalescent COVID-19 from the United States, Italy and Spain. The cDNA or gDNA used as material had been derived from T cells, B-cell-depleted T cells, or PBMCs.

As processed by the authors: From reference gene primer amplification, estimates of nucleated cell counts were derived. Produced via immunoSEQ multiplex PCR; TCRdb's table is partial and in-frame only. That table furnishes V, J and clone size, whereas the DNA furnished D and trimming. The sample shows about 97,000 clones, about nine tenths of them seen only once. The CDR3 runs 13 residues. CDR1 and CDR2 (germline): SGHDN, FVKESK. J lost 5 bases, V lost 3 bases, and 3 bases had no gene match. To note about this clone: The sample carries other DNA sequences with the same CDR3.

The chain carries TRBV14 and TRBJ1-2; the match to TRBD1 covers 7 bases. The specimen sequenced was peripheral blood. The receptor comes from a man aged 55-75 years with acute or convalescent COVID-19. The CDR3: CASSQGQFYGYTF. CDR3 in DNA: TGTGCCAGCAGCCAGGGACAGTTTTATGGCTACACCTTC.